The present T cell receptor beta chain was sequenced within a study of beta chain features in type 1 diabetes. This clone was observed a few times. Its antigen is still unknown. Germline V gene sequence: CDR1 SQVTM, CDR2 ANQGSEA. The CDR3 contains 16 residues. The sequenced template was cDNA made from the entire isolated RNA. The method was immunoSEQ multiplex PCR; TCRdb's version includes in-frame clones alone and lacks a portion of them. The table includes 350,000 to 400,000 clones, about 16% detected once. Notes on the study in general: Shorter templates might be favored by PCR, and equally so in patients and in controls. In these data, an HLA type influence on TCRB rearrangement remained unresolved.

The gene calls are TRBV29-1 and TRBJ2-5, with 9 positions matching TRBD2. The J call may be faulty, since TRBJ2-7 better matches the DNA end. The clonotype originates from a woman in her late teens or twenties in good health. Sequenced material: naive CD4+ T cells from blood. The CDR3 DNA reads TGCAGCGTCGTATACAGCGGGAGGTATGGGAAATACGAGCAGTACTTC. As protein: CSVVYSGRYGKYEQYF.